The 15 T cell receptor beta chains reported below all come from one sample, sequenced in a study of control samples from healthy donors and cancer patients (dated by TCRdb to about 2020). Libraries were constructed by the immunoSEQ multiplex PCR assay. The source is immuneACCESS, and TCRdb retained only in-frame sequences with V and J called. Part of the clones is not carried over; for the studies checked, unresolved V genes explain less than half of this, and the remainder is unexplained. Counted in this sample were about 92,000 clones; roughly 82% of them appeared once. The ten largest clonotypes hold around 9.1% of the sample. Sequencing was carried out using blood. The receptors were gathered from a woman aged 55-70 years in good health.

This clone has just one count. The rearrangement joins TRBV28 to TRBJ1-1, with D possibly TRBD1 on 6 matching bases. The CDR3 covers 14 residues. In germline, CDR1 is MDHEN, CDR2 SYDVKM. The germline V and J ends were trimmed by 4 bases and 5 bases, with 14 bases remaining between them. The CDR3 protein is CASSSGGPRTEAFF. The CDR3 DNA follows: TGTGCCAGCAGTTCCGGGGGCCCGAGGACTGAAGCTTTCTTT.

The chain employs TRBV5-1 and TRBJ2-7; possible D gene TRBD2, 7 bases. Trimming removed 0 bases from V and 2 bases from J, with 9 bases in between. The CDR3 contains 14 residues. The germline V gene encodes CDR1 SGHRS and CDR2 YFSETQ. CDR3 loop: CASSLAGGPYEQYF. The CDR3 DNA is TGCGCCAGCAGCTTGGCGGGGGGCCCCTACGAGCAGTACTTC.

This rearrangement joins TRBV28 to TRBJ1-3; no clear D. This CDR3 spans 15 amino acids. Germline lookup yields CDR1 MDHEN and CDR2 SYDVKM. V was pared by 7 bases and J by 2 bases, with 15 bases between. This CDR3 is CASMVQGRAGNTIYF. The DNA for the CDR3 is TGTGCCAGCATGGTTCAAGGAAGGGCTGGAAACACCATATATTTT.

V gene TRBV28 combines with J gene TRBJ1-3; D not resolved. The CDR3 has 15 amino acids. Germline loops: CDR1 MDHEN, CDR2 SYDVKM. V was trimmed by 2 bases and J by 0 bases, leaving 8 bases between them. CDR3 residues: CASSLATLSGNTIYF. The CDR3 region has the DNA TGTGCCAGCAGTTTAGCCACGCTCTCTGGAAACACCATATATTTT. Filled out from reference TRBV28 and TRBJ1-3, the complete variable domain reads DVKVTQSSRYLVKRTGEKVFLECVQDMDHENMFWYRQDPGLGLRLIYFSYDVKMKEKGDIPEGYSVSREKKERFSLILESASTNQTSMYLCASSLATLSGNTIYFGEGSWLTVV.

This clone counts as medium-sized. CDR3 in amino acids: CASSRAGNTEAFF. CDR3 in DNA: TGTGCCAGCAGCAGGGCAGGGAACACTGAAGCTTTCTTT. The chain combines TRBV3-1 (or the pseudogene TRBV3-2) with TRBJ1-1; D is unclear. Trimming shortened V by 5 bases and J by 1 base, and 8 bases separated the two germline ends. The CDR3 is made up of 13 amino acids. Germline values: CDR1 LGHDT, CDR2 YNNKEL (reference sequence).

J is TRBJ2-7 and V is TRBV6-2 or TRBV6-3; D is unclear. This CDR3 comprises 12 residues. V lost 6 bases and J lost 6, with 12 bases in between. The germline CDR1 and CDR2 sequences are MNHEY and SVGEGT. CDR3 sequence (DNA): TGTGCCAGCAGCCTCGGATTAGGCGAGCAGTACTTC. This encodes CASSLGLGEQYF.

This chain joins TRBV11-2 and TRBJ2-2; D not certain. CDR1 SGHAT and CDR2 FQNNGV come from the germline V gene. The CDR3 extends over 13 amino acids. Trimming removed 1 base at V and 6 bases at J, with 6 bases between. CDR3 sequence: CASSLGTPGELFF. The DNA for the CDR3 is TGTGCCAGCAGCTTAGGGACCCCCGGGGAGCTGTTTTTT.

The genes are TRBV2 and TRBJ2-7, with TRBD2 identical over 7 bases. Losses at the gene ends were 6 bases for V and 1 base for J; bases not matched to a gene: 9. Per the germline V gene, CDR1 is SNHLY and CDR2 is FYNNEI. The CDR3 has 15 amino acids. The CDR3 bases are TGTGCCAGCAGGGCAACTAGCGTCTCTTCCTACGAGCAGTACTTC. It specifies CASRATSVSSYEQYF.

This clone was seen once. The chain recombines TRBV5-1 with TRBJ2-4; D remains unclear. V lost 0 bases to trimming and J lost 1 base, with 14 bases between them. Germline-derived CDR1 and CDR2 are SGHRS and YFSETQ. The CDR3 length is 17 residues. The CDR3 loop is CASSLADVPEAKNIQYF. Written as DNA, the CDR3 is TGCGCCAGCAGCTTGGCCGACGTCCCGGAGGCCAAAAACATTCAGTACTTC.

The J gene is TRBJ1-5, the V gene TRBV6-6; no reliable D call. Deletions cut 2 bases from V and 7 bases from J, with 9 bases between. This CDR3 region has 13 residues. CDR1 and CDR2 from the germline V gene are MNHNY and SVGAGI (reference sequence). The CDR3 is CASSYVQGQPQHF. CDR3 in DNA: TGTGCCAGCAGTTACGTCCAAGGACAGCCCCAGCATTTT.

This clone was observed a handful of times. The chain links TRBV11-2 to TRBJ1-6; maybe TRBD1 (6 bases). The V gene's germline CDR1 is SGHAT and CDR2 FQNNGV. Trimming took off 4 bases at V and 6 bases at J, with 13 bases between the two ends. The CDR3 has 15 residues. The CDR3: CASSSATGSNSPLHF. As DNA, the CDR3 is TGTGCCAGCAGCTCTGCAACAGGGAGTAATTCACCCCTCCACTTT.

The chain has TRBV28 and TRBJ1-2; possible D gene TRBD1, 6 bases. Germline values: CDR1 MDHEN, CDR2 SYDVKM. The CDR3 covers 14 residues. V was cut by 5 bases and J by 0 bases, with 10 bases left in between. In DNA form, the CDR3 reads TGTGCCAGCAGTCCAGGACAGTCTAACTATGGCTACACCTTC. As protein: CASSPGQSNYGYTF.

The chain has TRBV5-6 and TRBJ1-5, with 7 bases that match TRBD1. This CDR3 has 15 amino acids. Germline-derived CDR1 and CDR2 are SGHDT and YYEEEE. V shed 4 bases, J shed 3 bases, and the junction held 7 bases outside the gene matches. CDR3 residues: CASSVTGAYNQPQHF. DNA of the CDR3: TGTGCCAGCAGCGTAACAGGGGCCTACAATCAGCCCCAGCATTTT.

The chain has TRBV7-2 and TRBJ1-3; D is unclear. Looked up from germline, CDR1 is SGHTA and CDR2 is FQGNSA. This CDR3 has 14 amino acids. Deletions cut 2 bases from V and 4 bases from J, with 9 bases between. CDR3 residues: CASSLITRGNTIYF. CDR3 nucleotide sequence: TGTGCCAGCAGCTTAATTACCCGGGGAAACACCATATATTTT.

The V and J genes are TRBV10-1 and TRBJ2-4, with no clear D. This CDR3 has 14 amino acids. From germline, CDR1 is WNHNN and CDR2 SYGVQD (reference sequence). V was shortened by 2 bases and J by 3 bases, with 8 bases between the two germline ends. CDR3 DNA: TGCGCCAGCAGTGAGGATTTTAGCAAAAACATTCAGTACTTC. Protein sequence: CASSEDFSKNIQYF.